What follows is one T cell receptor (beta chain) and its context. These data originate in a study of cytomegalovirus exposure and HLA in healthy donors. Germline V gene data show CDR1 as WSHSY and CDR2 as SAAADI. This CDR3 is 15 amino acids long. PCR used 60 Vbeta primers and 13 Jbeta primers. Produced via immunoSEQ multiplex PCR; TCRdb's table is partial and in-frame only. In the table there are about 150,000 clones, 70% to 85% of which are singletons. What was sequenced was PBMCs. The sequence was collected from a woman between 45 and 60 years old in good health and CMV-seropositive. J is TRBJ2-5 and V is TRBV10-2; 9 nucleotides line up with TRBD1. The J call may be in error: the DNA end matches TRBJ2-7 better. CDR3 sequence: CASTPGGGQGYEQYF. CDR3 in DNA: TGCGCCAGCACCCCTGGAGGGGGACAGGGCTACGAGCAGTACTTC.